This T cell receptor beta chain was sequenced for a study of beta chain features in type 1 diabetes. General study findings and limits: Possible PCR preference for shorter templates applied equally to patients and controls. VDJ junctions in type 1 diabetes patients carried more deletions and fewer insertions.

Of note for this clone: No antigen is known for it.

Isolation of CD4+ naive, central memory, regulatory and stem cell-like memory cells was achieved by sorting via CD45RO/CCR7/CD25/CD127/CD95/CD27. Sorted populations all had greater than 95% purity. Expressed TCRB transcripts were sequenced after all isolated RNA was converted to cDNA. The data were produced by immunoSEQ multiplex PCR, yet TCRdb's version contains in-frame clones alone and is incomplete. This sample has about 320,000 clones, with 12% to 15% found just once. The germline CDR1 and CDR2 sequences are ENHRY and SYGVKD. V lost 11 bases, J lost 5 bases, and 11 bases stayed unmatched. The CDR3 covers 14 residues.

The rearrangement links TRBV10-3 to TRBJ2-5; 10 nucleotides match TRBD2. Specimen: central memory CD4+ T cells from blood. The receptor was derived from a man aged 25-45 years in good health. The CDR3 region is CAVSGGARRETQYF. The CDR3 nucleotides read TGTGCCGTGAGCGGGGGGGCTAGGCGGGAGACCCAGTACTTC.